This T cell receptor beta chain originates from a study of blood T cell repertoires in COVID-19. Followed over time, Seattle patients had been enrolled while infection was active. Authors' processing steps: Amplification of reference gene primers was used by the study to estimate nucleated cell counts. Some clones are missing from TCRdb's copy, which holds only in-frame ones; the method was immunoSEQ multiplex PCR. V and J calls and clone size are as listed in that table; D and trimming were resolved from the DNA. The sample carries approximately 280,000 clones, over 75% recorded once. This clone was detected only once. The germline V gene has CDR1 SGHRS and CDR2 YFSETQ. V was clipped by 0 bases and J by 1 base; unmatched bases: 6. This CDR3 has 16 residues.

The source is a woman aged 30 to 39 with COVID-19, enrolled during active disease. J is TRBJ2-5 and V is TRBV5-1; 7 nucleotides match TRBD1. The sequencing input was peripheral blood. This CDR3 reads CASSLGTGNVQETQYF. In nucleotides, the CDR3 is TGCGCCAGCAGCTTGGGGACAGGTAACGTCCAAGAGACCCAGTACTTC.